Below, 19 T cell receptor beta chains from the same sample are listed, as sequenced in a study of CD8+CD57+ T cells in acquired aplastic anemia. The template used for profiling TCR beta VDJ and CDR3 was genomic DNA. TCRdb recomputed calls from the reads with MiXCR, one row per CDR3 protein. The sample has approximately 98,000 distinct CDR3 sequences, under 60% seen once. Material for sequencing was sorted CD4+, CD8+, or CD8+CD57+ T cells (not recorded which) from PBMCs. Source of these receptors: a human donor in good health, serving as a control.

The J gene is TRBJ2-7, the V gene TRBV9; no clear D. Trimming pared 3 bases from V and 5 bases from J, leaving 6 bases between. The CDR3 spans 11 residues. CDR1 is SGDLS and CDR2 is YYNGEE in the germline V gene. CDR3 in DNA: TGTGCCAGCAGCGCCCGTCACGAGCAGTACTTC. The encoded protein is CASSARHEQYF. Complete variable domain (other parts from reference TRBV9 and TRBJ2-7): DSGVTQTPKHLITATGQRVTLRCSPRSGDLSVYWYQQSLDQGLQFLIQYYNGEERAKGNILERFSAQQFPDLHSELNLSSLELGDSALYFCASSARHEQYFGPGTRLTVT.

Regarding this clonotype: The junction differs from germline at one of its ends, possibly a read error. This rearrangement joins TRBV9 to TRBJ1-1; 7 bases are a match to TRBD1. From germline, CDR1 is SGDLS and CDR2 YYNGEE. The CDR3 length is 15 residues. CDR3 in amino acids: CASSLSTQGNTEALF. CDR3 in DNA: TGTGCCAGCAGTTTATCGACACAGGGGAACACTGAAGCTCTCTTT.

This clonotype was recorded a few times. The chain employs TRBV10-3 and TRBJ2-7; tentative D call: TRBD1 (6 bases). Between the trimmed V and J ends, which lost 5 bases and 3 bases, there was a span of 8 bases. CDR1 ENHRY and CDR2 SYGVKD come from the germline V gene. The CDR3 sequence is 12 residues long. CDR3 in amino acids: CAISQQGYEQYF. For the CDR3, the DNA is TGTGCCATCAGTCAACAGGGCTACGAGCAGTACTTC.

At least ten counts were recorded for this clonotype. The CDR3 is CASSASGLRENEQFF. Written as DNA, the CDR3 is TGTGCCAGCAGTGCCTCGGGACTTCGTGAAAATGAGCAGTTCTTC. The gene calls are TRBV9 and TRBJ2-1; weak D call: TRBD2 (6 bases). The germline V and J ends were trimmed by 5 bases and 7 bases, with 19 bases remaining between them. Germline assignment: CDR1 SGDLS and CDR2 YYNGEE. CDR3 length: 15 residues.

This clonotype was observed a handful of times. The J gene is TRBJ1-2, the V gene TRBV25-1; no firm D call. CDR1 and CDR2 from the germline V gene are MGHDK and SYGVNS. CDR3 length equals 13 residues. Trimming shortened V by 7 bases and J by 8 bases, and 17 bases separated the two germline ends. The CDR3 DNA sequence: TGTGCCAGCACCGATCCGGGTCAAAGGGGCTACACCTTC. Translation gives CASTDPGQRGYTF.

Notes on this clonotype: Here the CDR3 omits its conserved ending phenylalanine or tryptophan, so a read error is the likely source. This chain joins TRBV25-1 and TRBJ2-7; either TRBD1 or TRBD2 may fit D (6 bases each). The V end lost 8 bases, the J end lost 7 bases, and 15 bases lay between the germline ends. Looked up from germline, CDR1 is MGHDK and CDR2 is SYGVNS. This CDR3 spans 12 amino acids. CDR3 in amino acids: CASGGRVREQYL. The CDR3 DNA sequence: TGTGCCAGCGGGGGGCGAGTTAGGGAGCAGTACCTC.

At least ten counts were recorded for this clonotype. The chain carries TRBV11-1 and TRBJ1-2; TRBD1 is a possible D gene (5 bases). V was trimmed by 1 base and J by 7 bases, leaving 10 bases between them. From germline, CDR1 is SGHAT and CDR2 FQDESV (reference sequence). There are 13 residues in the CDR3. Here the CDR3 reads CASSLDGGSGYTF. Written as DNA, the CDR3 is TGTGCCAGCAGCTTAGATGGGGGATCTGGCTACACCTTC.

This clonotype was counted ten times or more. The V gene is TRBV9, the J gene TRBJ1-1; D gene ambiguous. Looked up from germline, CDR1 is SGDLS and CDR2 is YYNGEE. V was shortened by 0 bases and J by 4 bases, with 10 bases between the two germline ends. The CDR3 extends over 14 amino acids. CDR3 DNA sequence: TGTGCCAGCAGCGTAGAAGGGTCTTCCACTGAAGCTTTCTTT. Its protein product is CASSVEGSSTEAFF.

The rearrangement links TRBV19 to TRBJ1-1, with 7 bases matching TRBD1. The V gene end was trimmed by 9 bases and the J gene end by 0 bases; junction bases not matched to a gene: 10. This CDR3 region has 15 residues. The germline V gene has CDR1 LNHDA and CDR2 SQIVND (reference sequence). CDR3 residues: CASSEGQAMNTEAFF. In nucleotides, the CDR3 is TGTGCCAGCAGCGAAGGACAGGCCATGAACACTGAAGCTTTCTTT.

The genes are TRBV29-1 and TRBJ1-2, with D unresolved. Trimming shortened V by 0 bases and J by 7 bases, and 3 bases separated the two germline ends. CDR1 is SQVTM and CDR2 is ANQGSEA in the germline V gene. The CDR3 length is 10 residues. The CDR3 region is CSVEEGGYTF. The DNA for the CDR3 is TGCAGCGTTGAAGAGGGTGGCTACACCTTC.

This clonotype was counted many times. This chain links TRBV27 with TRBJ1-2; no clear D gene. Germline loops: CDR1 MNHEY, CDR2 SMNVEV (reference sequence). The CDR3 sequence is 13 residues long. V shed 3 bases and J shed 6 bases, with 11 bases lying between them. The CDR3, as DNA: TGTGCCAGCAGTTTGGGAGTGAATGATGGCTACACCTTC. Its protein is CASSLGVNDGYTF.

The chain couples TRBV24-1 to TRBJ1-1, with 10 bases matching TRBD1. V trimming: 7 bases; J trimming: 5 bases; junction bases outside the gene matches: 9. Germline V gene lookup returns CDR1 KGHDR and CDR2 SFDVKD. This CDR3 region has 15 residues. CDR3 DNA: TGTGCCACCAGCTCCGGGACAGGGGTTGGGACTGAAGCTTTCTTT. It specifies CATSSGTGVGTEAFF.

The chain recombines TRBV6-2 or TRBV6-3 with TRBJ2-3; TRBD2 agrees at 10 bases. Germline trimming cut 8 bases from V and 14 bases from J; bases unmatched to any gene: 13. From germline, CDR1 is MNHEY and CDR2 SVGEGT. The CDR3 extends over 13 amino acids. CDR3 amino acids: CASGPGAGGPPYF. The CDR3 DNA sequence: TGTGCCAGCGGCCCGGGAGCGGGGGGGCCTCCGTATTTT.

This clonotype came up a few times. The chain couples TRBV12-3 or TRBV12-4 to TRBJ2-3, with D tentatively TRBD2 (6 bases). The CDR3 is 14 amino acids. The V end lost 5 bases, the J end lost 0 bases, and 9 bases lay between the germline ends. The CDR3 DNA follows: TGTGCCAGCAGTGAGGACTACAGCACAGATACGCAGTATTTT. This translates into CASSEDYSTDTQYF.

This clonotype was counted a few times. Because it lacks the conserved phenylalanine or tryptophan at the end, this CDR3 is likely a read error. The V call is TRBV25-1, the J call TRBJ2-7; D unresolved. Germline loops: CDR1 MGHDK, CDR2 SYGVNS. The CDR3 covers 11 residues. Trimming took 6 bases from V and 2 from J, leaving 5 bases between them. CDR3 in amino acids: CASRATYEQYL. The CDR3 nucleotides read TGTGCCAGCAGAGCAACCTACGAGCAGTACCTC.

This clonotype has just a few counts. As DNA, the CDR3 is TGTGCCACCGGTCCCCATTACACCGGGGAGCTGTTTTTT. As protein: CATGPHYTGELFF. This rearrangement joins TRBV15 to TRBJ2-2; D unclear. Trimming left V 8 bases short and J 3 bases short, with 10 bases between. Germline V gene data show CDR1 as LNHNV and CDR2 as YYDKDF (reference sequence). This CDR3 has 13 amino acids.

The chain carries TRBV5-1 and TRBJ1-1; possibly TRBD1 for D (6 bases). Per germline, CDR1 SGHRS and CDR2 YFSETQ. V gave up 3 bases and J gave up 7 bases, with 10 bases separating them. The CDR3 consists of 12 residues. The CDR3 sequence is CASSYTGHEAFF. CDR3 sequence (DNA): TGCGCCAGCAGCTACACAGGGCATGAAGCTTTCTTT.

This clonotype was recorded many times. This rearrangement joins TRBV4-1 to TRBJ2-7; tentatively, D is TRBD2 (5 bases). Germline values: CDR1 MGHRA, CDR2 YSYEKL. Between the trimmed V and J ends, which lost 5 bases and 4 bases, there was a span of 12 bases. CDR3 length: 13 residues. DNA of the CDR3: TGCGCCAGCAGCGTTGACCCGGGGTACGAGCAGTACTTC. Its translation: CASSVDPGYEQYF.

This clonotype has ten or more counts. The chain joins TRBV7-2 to TRBJ2-1; the D is unclear. Trimming shortened V by 1 base and J by 4 bases, and 5 bases separated the two germline ends. The CDR3 has 13 amino acids. CDR1 is SGHTA, CDR2 FQGNSA, per germline. The CDR3, as DNA: TGTGCCAGCAGCTTAGGCACATACAATGAGCAGTTCTTC. Its translation is CASSLGTYNEQFF.